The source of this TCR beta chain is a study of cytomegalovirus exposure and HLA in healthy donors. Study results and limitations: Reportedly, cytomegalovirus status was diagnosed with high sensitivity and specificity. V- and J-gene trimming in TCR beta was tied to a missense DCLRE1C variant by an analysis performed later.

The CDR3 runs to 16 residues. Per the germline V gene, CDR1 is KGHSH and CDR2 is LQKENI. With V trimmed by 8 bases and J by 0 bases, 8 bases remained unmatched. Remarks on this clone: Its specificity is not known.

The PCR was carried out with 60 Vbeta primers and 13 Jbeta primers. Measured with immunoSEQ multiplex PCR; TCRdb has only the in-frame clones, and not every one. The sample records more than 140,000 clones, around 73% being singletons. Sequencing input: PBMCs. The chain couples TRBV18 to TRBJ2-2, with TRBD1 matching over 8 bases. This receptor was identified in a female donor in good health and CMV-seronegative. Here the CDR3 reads CASPGGQVTNTGELFF. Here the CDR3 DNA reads TGTGCCAGCCCTGGGGGACAGGTGACGAACACCGGGGAGCTGTTTTTT.